The 15 T cell receptor beta chains in this list originate from one sample, sequenced in a study of OX40 agonist ivuxolimab in advanced cancers. Preparation of the library involved the immunoSEQ multiplex PCR assay. The immuneACCESS repertoire file appears here via TCRdb, limited to in-frame rearrangements. These files lack a portion of the clones; in checked studies, under half of the deficit traces to unresolved V genes, and the cause of the others is not known. This sample holds more than 100,000 clones; 85% to 90% were observed only once. Clones ranked in the top ten supply 0.55% of the sample. The input for sequencing was CD4+ or CD8+ T cells sorted from blood, taken in a trial of the OX40 agonist ivuxolimab. All receptors derive from an adult with an advanced solid tumor such as melanoma, head and neck, liver or kidney cancer.

The chain is built from TRBV30 and TRBJ1-5; D gene unclear. The germline V and J ends were trimmed by 0 bases and 4 bases, with 7 bases remaining between them. The CDR3 covers 13 residues. In germline, CDR1 is GTSNPN, CDR2 SVGIG (reference sequence). The CDR3 here is CAWSVNDNQPQHF. In DNA form, the CDR3 reads TGTGCCTGGAGTGTAAACGATAATCAGCCCCAGCATTTT.

V and J are TRBV28 and TRBJ2-7, with TRBD2 matching 9 bases. There are 15 residues in the CDR3. V was pared by 6 bases and J by 0 bases, with 6 bases of the junction left unmatched. Germline CDR1 and CDR2: MDHEN and SYDVKM. In DNA, the CDR3 is TGTGCCAGCAGCACCAGCGGGGGGAGCTCCTACGAGCAGTACTTC. Its protein product is CASSTSGGSSYEQYF.

V usage is TRBV6-1 and J usage is TRBJ2-1; 7 nucleotides agree with TRBD1. The CDR3 runs 11 residues. With V trimmed by 10 bases and J by 9 bases, 6 bases remained unmatched. CDR1 is MNHNS and CDR2 is SASEGT in the germline V gene. CDR3 loop: CATTGVREQFF. As DNA, the CDR3 is TGTGCCACCACAGGGGTTCGTGAGCAGTTCTTC.

CDR3 DNA sequence: TGTGCCGGGACGGACAGAGGGACTAACTATGGCTACACCTTC. Translation: CAGTDRGTNYGYTF. The V call is TRBV10-3, the J call TRBJ1-2; possibly TRBD1 for D (6 bases). Looked up from germline, CDR1 is ENHRY and CDR2 is SYGVKD. This CDR3 is 14 amino acids long. Trimming removed 11 bases from V and 0 bases from J, with 16 bases in between.

The chain recombines TRBV15 with TRBJ1-2; no firm D call. This CDR3 is 13 amino acids long. Trimming took 0 bases from V and 8 from J, leaving 10 bases between them. In germline, CDR1 is LNHNV, CDR2 YYDKDF (reference sequence). This chain's CDR3 is CATSRDTAPGYTF. Here the CDR3 DNA reads TGTGCCACCAGCAGAGATACGGCCCCGGGCTACACCTTC.

V gene TRBV2 combines with J gene TRBJ1-4; D is unresolved. CDR3 size: 15 residues. Germline V gene sequence: CDR1 SNHLY, CDR2 FYNNEI. V was clipped by 3 bases and J by 0 bases, with 8 bases between them. The CDR3 DNA sequence: TGTGCCAGCAGTGACAGGACTGCAACTAATGAAAAACTGTTTTTT. Its protein is CASSDRTATNEKLFF.

The chain employs TRBV5-5 and TRBJ1-6; 7 bases are shared with TRBD1. J gave up 6 bases and V 2 bases, and 8 bases lay outside the gene matches. The CDR3 length is 16 residues. Germline V gene sequence: CDR1 SGHKS, CDR2 YYEKEE (reference sequence). In DNA, the CDR3 is TGTGCCAGCAGCTTTCAAATGGACAGGACTAATTCACCCCTCCACTTT. Residues: CASSFQMDRTNSPLHF. Complete variable domain (other parts from reference TRBV5-5 and TRBJ1-6): DAGVTQSPTHLIKTRGQQVTLRCSPISGHKSVSWYQQVLGQGPQFIFQYYEKEERGRGNFPDRFSARQFPNYSSELNVNALLLGDSALYLCASSFQMDRTNSPLHFGNGTRLTVT.

CDR3 residues: CASSGGWIRSKHEQFF. DNA for the CDR3: TGTGCCAGTAGCGGGGGCTGGATTCGGTCAAAACATGAGCAGTTCTTC. The genes are TRBV19 and TRBJ2-1; D is possibly TRBD1 or TRBD2 (6 bases each). In germline, CDR1 is LNHDA, CDR2 SQIVND (reference sequence). The CDR3 contains 16 residues. Trimming cost V 6 bases and J 8 bases, with 23 bases left between them. The full variable domain, rest sourced from reference TRBV19 and TRBJ2-1, is DGGITQSPKYLFRKEGQNVTLSCEQNLNHDAMYWYRQDPGQGLRLIYYSQIVNDFQKGDIAEGYSVSREKKESFPLTVTSAQKNPTAFYLCASSGGWIRSKHEQFFGPGTRLTVL.

The chain links TRBV4-3 to TRBJ1-4; D is unresolved. CDR3 length: 16 residues. V lost 0 bases and J lost 3, with 11 bases in between. In germline, CDR1 is LGHNA, CDR2 YSLEER. The CDR3 reads CASSQDLGRANEKLFF. CDR3 coding DNA: TGCGCCAGCAGCCAAGATTTGGGGAGAGCTAATGAAAAACTGTTTTTT.

V usage is TRBV11-2 and J usage is TRBJ2-2, with 10 bases aligning to TRBD1. V was pared by 5 bases and J by 6 bases, with 12 bases of the junction left unmatched. CDR3 length: 17 amino acids. Germline CDR1 is SGHAT and CDR2 is FQNNGV. Here the CDR3 reads CASSLHPGQGTSGELFF. The CDR3 DNA follows: TGTGCCAGCAGCCTCCACCCGGGACAGGGGACGTCCGGGGAGCTGTTTTTT.

V and J are TRBV19 and TRBJ1-4, with D unclear. V gave up 7 bases and J gave up 10 bases, with 22 bases separating them. Germline assignment: CDR1 LNHDA and CDR2 SQIVND (reference sequence). The CDR3 has 15 residues. DNA for the CDR3: TGTGCCAGTAAGTCGCCGGCGGGCGGAGTTCGAAAACTGTTTTTT. This codes for CASKSPAGGVRKLFF.

The rearrangement links TRBV19 to TRBJ2-1, with D possibly matching TRBD1 (6 bases). V lost 7 bases to trimming and J lost 6 bases, with 16 bases between them. The CDR3 spans 14 residues. In germline, CDR1 is LNHDA, CDR2 SQIVND (reference sequence). The CDR3 loop is CASNLAGATNEQFF. The DNA for the CDR3 is TGTGCCAGTAATTTGGCAGGGGCTACCAATGAGCAGTTCTTC.

This chain links TRBV28 with TRBJ2-7; 9 bases line up with TRBD1. The CDR3 is 15 amino acids. The ends lost 7 bases at V and 3 bases at J; junction bases unmatched: 10. Germline V gene data show CDR1 as MDHEN and CDR2 as SYDVKM. The CDR3 is CASTAPGQGVYEQYF. The CDR3 coding sequence is TGTGCCAGCACCGCACCGGGACAGGGTGTCTACGAGCAGTACTTC.

The genes are TRBV5-1 and TRBJ2-5; TRBD2 aligns across 8 bases. The CDR3 runs 16 residues. Per the germline V gene, CDR1 is SGHRS and CDR2 is YFSETQ. V shed 5 bases, J shed 1 base, and the junction held 10 bases outside the gene matches. The CDR3 region has the DNA TGCGCCAGCAGGTTACAAGGCGGGGGGACCCAAGAGACCCAGTACTTC. Amino acid sequence: CASRLQGGGTQETQYF. The full variable domain, completed using reference TRBV5-1 and TRBJ2-5, is KAGVTQTPRYLIKTRGQQVTLSCSPISGHRSVSWYQQTPGQGLQFLFEYFSETQRNKGNFPGRFSGRQFSNSRSEMNVSTLELGDSALYLCASRLQGGGTQETQYFGPGTRLLVL.

The chain carries TRBV29-1 and TRBJ2-3; 10 bases map to TRBD1. Germline V gene sequence: CDR1 SQVTM, CDR2 ANQGSEA. V shed 7 bases, J shed 1 base, and the junction held 5 bases outside the gene matches. The CDR3 totals 14 residues. The chain's CDR3 is CSAGGTGGTDTQYF. CDR3 in DNA: TGCAGCGCTGGGGGGACAGGGGGCACAGATACGCAGTATTTT.